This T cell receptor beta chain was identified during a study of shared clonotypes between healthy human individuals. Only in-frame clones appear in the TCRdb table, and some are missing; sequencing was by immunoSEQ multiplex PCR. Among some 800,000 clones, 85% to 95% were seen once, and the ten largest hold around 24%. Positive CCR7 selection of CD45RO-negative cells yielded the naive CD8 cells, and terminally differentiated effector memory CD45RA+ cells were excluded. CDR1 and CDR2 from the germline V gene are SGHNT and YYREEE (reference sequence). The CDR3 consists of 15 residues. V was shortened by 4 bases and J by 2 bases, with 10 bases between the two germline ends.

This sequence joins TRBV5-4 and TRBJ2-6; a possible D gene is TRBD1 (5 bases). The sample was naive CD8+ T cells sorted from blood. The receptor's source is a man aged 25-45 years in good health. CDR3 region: CASSQVGAGANVLTF. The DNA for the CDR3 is TGTGCCAGCAGCCAGGTAGGGGCTGGGGCCAACGTCCTGACTTTC.